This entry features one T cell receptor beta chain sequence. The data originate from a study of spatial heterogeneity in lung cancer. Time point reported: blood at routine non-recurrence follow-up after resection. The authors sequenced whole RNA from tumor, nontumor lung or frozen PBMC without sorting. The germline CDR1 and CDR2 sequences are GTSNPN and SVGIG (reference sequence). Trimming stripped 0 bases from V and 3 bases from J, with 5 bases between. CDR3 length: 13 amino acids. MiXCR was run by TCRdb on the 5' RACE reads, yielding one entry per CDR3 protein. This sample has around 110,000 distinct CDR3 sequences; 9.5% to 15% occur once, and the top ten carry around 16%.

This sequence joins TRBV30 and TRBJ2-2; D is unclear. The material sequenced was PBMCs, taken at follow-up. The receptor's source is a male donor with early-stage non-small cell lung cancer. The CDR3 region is CAWSVTDTGELFF. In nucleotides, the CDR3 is TGTGCCTGGAGTGTAACCGACACCGGGGAGCTGTTTTTT.